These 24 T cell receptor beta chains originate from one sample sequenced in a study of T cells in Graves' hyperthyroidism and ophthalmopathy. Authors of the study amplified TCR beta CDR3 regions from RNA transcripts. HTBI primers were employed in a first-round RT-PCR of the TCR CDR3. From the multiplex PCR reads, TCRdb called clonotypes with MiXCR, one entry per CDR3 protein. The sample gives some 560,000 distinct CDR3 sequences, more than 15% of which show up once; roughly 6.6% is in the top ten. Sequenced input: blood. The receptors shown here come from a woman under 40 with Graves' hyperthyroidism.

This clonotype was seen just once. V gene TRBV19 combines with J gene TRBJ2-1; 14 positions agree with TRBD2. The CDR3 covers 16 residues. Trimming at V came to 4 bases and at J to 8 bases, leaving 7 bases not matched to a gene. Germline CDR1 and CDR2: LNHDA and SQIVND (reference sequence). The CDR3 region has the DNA TGTGCCAGTAGTAAGTCTGGGACTAGCGGGAGCTATGAGCAGTTCTTC. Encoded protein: CASSKSGTSGSYEQFF.

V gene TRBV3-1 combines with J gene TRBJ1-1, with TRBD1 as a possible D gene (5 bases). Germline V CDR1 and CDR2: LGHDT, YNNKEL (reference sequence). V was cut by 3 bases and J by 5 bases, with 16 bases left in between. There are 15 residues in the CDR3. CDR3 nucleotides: TGTGCCAGCAGCCACGGGACTGGTGCTGGGACTGAAGCTTTCTTT. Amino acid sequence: CASSHGTGAGTEAFF.

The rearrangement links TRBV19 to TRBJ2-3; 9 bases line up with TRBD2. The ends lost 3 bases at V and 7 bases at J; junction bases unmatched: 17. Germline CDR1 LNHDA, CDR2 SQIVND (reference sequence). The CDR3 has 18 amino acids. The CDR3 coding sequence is TGTGCCAGTAGTATGTATTACCTAAAAGCGGGAGGTGAAAATACGCAGTATTTT. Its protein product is CASSMYYLKAGGENTQYF.

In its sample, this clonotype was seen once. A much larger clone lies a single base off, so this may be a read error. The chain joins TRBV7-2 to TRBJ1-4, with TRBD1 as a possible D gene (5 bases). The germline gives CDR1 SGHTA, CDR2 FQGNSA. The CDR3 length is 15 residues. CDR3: CASSLDGAGSEKLLF. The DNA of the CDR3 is TGTGCCAGCAGCTTAGACGGGGCGGGGAGTGAAAAACTGCTTTTT. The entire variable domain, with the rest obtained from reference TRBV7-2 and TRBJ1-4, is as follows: GAGVSQSPSNKVTEKGKDVELRCDPISGHTALYWYRQSLGQGLEFLIYFQGNSAPDKSGLPSDRFSAERTGGSVSTLTIQRTQQEDSAVYLCASSLDGAGSEKLLFGSGTQLSVL.

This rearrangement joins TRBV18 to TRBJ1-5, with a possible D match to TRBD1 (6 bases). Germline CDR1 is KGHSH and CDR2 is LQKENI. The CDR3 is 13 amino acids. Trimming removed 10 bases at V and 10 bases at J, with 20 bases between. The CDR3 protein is CATKGGAQGPQHF. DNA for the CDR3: TGTGCCACGAAGGGGGGGGCGCAGGGTCCCCAGCATTTT.

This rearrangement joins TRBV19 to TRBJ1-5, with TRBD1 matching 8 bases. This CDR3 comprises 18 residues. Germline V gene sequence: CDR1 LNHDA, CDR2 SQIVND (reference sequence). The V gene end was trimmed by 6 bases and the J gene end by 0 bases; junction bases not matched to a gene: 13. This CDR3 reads CASSMTGACQYSNQPQHF. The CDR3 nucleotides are TGTGCCAGTAGCATGACAGGGGCATGCCAGTATAGCAATCAGCCCCAGCATTTT.

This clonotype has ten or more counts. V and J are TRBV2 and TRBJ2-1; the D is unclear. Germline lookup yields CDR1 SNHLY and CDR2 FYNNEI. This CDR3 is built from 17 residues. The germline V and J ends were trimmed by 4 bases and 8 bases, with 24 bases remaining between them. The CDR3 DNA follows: TGTGCCAGCAGTGCCCCCCGGGCACTCCCCGACGGGTATGAGCAGTTCTTC. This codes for CASSAPRALPDGYEQFF. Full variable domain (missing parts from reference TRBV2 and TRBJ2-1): EPEVTQTPSHQVTQMGQEVILRCVPISNHLYFYWYRQILGQKVEFLVSFYNNEISEKSEIFDDQFSVERPDGSNFTLKIRSTKLEDSAMYFCASSAPRALPDGYEQFFGPGTRLTVL.

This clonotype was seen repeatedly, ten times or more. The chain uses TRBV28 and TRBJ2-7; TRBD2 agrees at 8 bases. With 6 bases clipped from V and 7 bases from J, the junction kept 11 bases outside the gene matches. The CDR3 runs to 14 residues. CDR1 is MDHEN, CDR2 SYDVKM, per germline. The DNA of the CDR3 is TGTGCCAGCAGCGTAGCGGGGCCGTTGGGGGAGCAGTACTTC. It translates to CASSVAGPLGEQYF.

The CDR3 protein is CASSDSFGGSGNTIYF. For the CDR3, the DNA is TGTGCCAGCAGTGACTCCTTTGGAGGCTCTGGAAACACCATATATTTT. The rearrangement uses TRBV6-1 and TRBJ1-3; no clear D. Germline values: CDR1 MNHNS, CDR2 SASEGT. The germline V and J ends were trimmed by 3 bases and 0 bases, with 12 bases remaining between them. CDR3 size: 16 residues.

Written as DNA, the CDR3 is TGTGCCAGTAGTAGGGGGGGAGGGGAGGGAAATGAGCAGTTCTTC. It codes for CASSRGGGEGNEQFF. This chain connects TRBV19 to TRBJ2-1; 7 nucleotides agree with TRBD2. The CDR3 consists of 15 residues. Per the germline V gene, CDR1 is LNHDA and CDR2 is SQIVND (reference sequence). V shed 4 bases and J 7 bases; nucleotides not matched to a gene: 10.

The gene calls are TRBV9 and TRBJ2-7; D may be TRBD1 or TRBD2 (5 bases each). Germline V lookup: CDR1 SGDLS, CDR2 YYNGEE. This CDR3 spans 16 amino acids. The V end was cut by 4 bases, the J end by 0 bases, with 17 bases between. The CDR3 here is CASSFNPGQSSYEQYF. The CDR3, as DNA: TGTGCCAGCAGCTTTAATCCGGGGCAGAGCTCCTACGAGCAGTACTTC.

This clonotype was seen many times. The CDR3 DNA follows: TGTGCCAGCAGCTTAGCGATAGGCGGTGTGTACGAGCAGTACTTC. This gives the protein CASSLAIGGVYEQYF. The chain recombines TRBV7-9 with TRBJ2-7; no clear D gene. CDR1 and CDR2 from the germline V gene are SEHNR and FQNEAQ (reference sequence). V was cut by 0 bases and J by 4 bases, with 13 bases left in between. There are 15 residues in the CDR3. The entire variable domain, with the rest obtained from reference TRBV7-9 and TRBJ2-7, is as follows: DTGVSQNPRHKITKRGQNVTFRCDPISEHNRLYWYRQTLGQGPEFLTYFQNEAQLEKSRLLSDRFSAERPKGSFSTLEIQRTEQGDSAMYLCASSLAIGGVYEQYFGPGTRLTVT.

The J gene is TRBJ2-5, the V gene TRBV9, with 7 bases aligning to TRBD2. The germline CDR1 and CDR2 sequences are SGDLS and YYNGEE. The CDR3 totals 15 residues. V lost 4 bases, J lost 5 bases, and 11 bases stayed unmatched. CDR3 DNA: TGTGCCAGCAGCCCGAGAGGGAGGGTAGCCGAGACCCAGTACTTC. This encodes CASSPRGRVAETQYF.

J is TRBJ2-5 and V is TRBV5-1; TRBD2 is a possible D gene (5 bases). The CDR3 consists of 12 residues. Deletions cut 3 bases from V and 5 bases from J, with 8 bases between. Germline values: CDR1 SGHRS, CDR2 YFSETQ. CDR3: CASSWGAETQYF. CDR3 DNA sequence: TGCGCCAGCAGCTGGGGAGCGGAGACCCAGTACTTC.

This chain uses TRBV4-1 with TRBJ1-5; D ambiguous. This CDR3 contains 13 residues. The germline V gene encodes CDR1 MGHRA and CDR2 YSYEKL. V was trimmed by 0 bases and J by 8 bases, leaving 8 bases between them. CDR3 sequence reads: CASSQDWAKPQHF. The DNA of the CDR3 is TGCGCCAGCAGCCAAGATTGGGCTAAGCCCCAGCATTTT.

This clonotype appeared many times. The CDR3 DNA is TGTGCCACCAGTGATACGAGGACTAGCGGGAGTTCAATTCAGTGGCGGAGTTCCACAGATACGCAGTATTTT. This translates into CATSDTRTSGSSIQWRSSTDTQYF. The V and J genes are TRBV24-1 and TRBJ2-3, with 13 positions matching TRBD2. From germline, CDR1 is KGHDR and CDR2 SFDVKD. The CDR3 loop spans 24 amino acids. The V segment lost 3 bases and the J segment 2 bases; nucleotides outside the gene matches: 25.

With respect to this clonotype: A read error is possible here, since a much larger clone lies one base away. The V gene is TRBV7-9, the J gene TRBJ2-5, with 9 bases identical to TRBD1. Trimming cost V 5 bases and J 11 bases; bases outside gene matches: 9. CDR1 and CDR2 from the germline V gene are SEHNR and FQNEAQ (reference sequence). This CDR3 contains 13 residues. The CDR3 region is CASSPRDRDFQYF. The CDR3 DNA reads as TGTGCCAGCAGCCCCCGGGACAGGGATTTTCAGTACTTC. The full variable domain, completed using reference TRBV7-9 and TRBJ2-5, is DTGVSQNPRHKITKRGQNVTFRCDPISEHNRLYWYRQTLGQGPEFLTYFQNEAQLEKSRLLSDRFSAERPKGSFSTLEIQRTEQGDSAMYLCASSPRDRDFQYFGPGTRLLVL.

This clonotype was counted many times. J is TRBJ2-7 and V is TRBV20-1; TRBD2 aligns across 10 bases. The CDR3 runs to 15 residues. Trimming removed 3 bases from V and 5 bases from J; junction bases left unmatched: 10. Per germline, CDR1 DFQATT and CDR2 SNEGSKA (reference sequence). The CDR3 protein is CSASLGAGGPHEQYF. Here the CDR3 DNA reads TGCAGTGCTAGTTTAGGAGCGGGAGGGCCCCACGAGCAGTACTTC.

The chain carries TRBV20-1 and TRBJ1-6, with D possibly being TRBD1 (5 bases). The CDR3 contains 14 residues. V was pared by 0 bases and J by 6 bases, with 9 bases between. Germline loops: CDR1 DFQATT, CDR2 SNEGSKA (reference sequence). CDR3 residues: CSARDYRTNSPLHF. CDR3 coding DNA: TGCAGTGCTAGAGATTACAGGACTAATTCACCCCTCCACTTT.

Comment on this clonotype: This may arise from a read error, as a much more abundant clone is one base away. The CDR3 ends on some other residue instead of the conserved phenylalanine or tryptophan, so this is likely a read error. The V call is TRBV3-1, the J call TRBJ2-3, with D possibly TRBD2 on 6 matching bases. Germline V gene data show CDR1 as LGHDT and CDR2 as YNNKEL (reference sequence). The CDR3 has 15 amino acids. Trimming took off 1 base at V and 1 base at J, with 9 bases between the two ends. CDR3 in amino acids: CASSQVSSGTDTQYS. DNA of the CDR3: TGTGCCAGCAGCCAAGTTTCTAGCGGCACAGATACGCAGTATTCT.

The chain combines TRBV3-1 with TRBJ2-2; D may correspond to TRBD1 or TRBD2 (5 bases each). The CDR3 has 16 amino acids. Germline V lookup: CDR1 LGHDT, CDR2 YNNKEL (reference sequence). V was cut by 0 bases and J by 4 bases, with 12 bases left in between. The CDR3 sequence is CASSQDPGPITGELFF. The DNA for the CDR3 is TGTGCCAGCAGCCAAGATCCGGGACCAATCACCGGGGAGCTGTTTTTT.

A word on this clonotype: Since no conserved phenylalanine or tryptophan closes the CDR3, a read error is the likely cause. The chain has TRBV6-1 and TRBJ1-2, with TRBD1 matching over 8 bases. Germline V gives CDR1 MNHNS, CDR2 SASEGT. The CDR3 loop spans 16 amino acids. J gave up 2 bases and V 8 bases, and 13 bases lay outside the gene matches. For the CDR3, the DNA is TGTGCCAGCTTAATGACCAACCAGGGGGCGAACTATGGCTACACCCTC. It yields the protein CASLMTNQGANYGYTL.

CDR3 protein: CASSVTGQALTGELFF. As DNA, the CDR3 is TGTGCCAGCAGTGTTACGGGACAGGCCCTCACCGGGGAGCTGTTTTTT. V usage is TRBV2 and J usage is TRBJ2-2, with 8 bases aligning to TRBD1. CDR3 length equals 16 residues. V was pared by 4 bases and J by 4 bases, with 8 bases of the junction left unmatched. CDR1 and CDR2 from the germline V gene are SNHLY and FYNNEI.

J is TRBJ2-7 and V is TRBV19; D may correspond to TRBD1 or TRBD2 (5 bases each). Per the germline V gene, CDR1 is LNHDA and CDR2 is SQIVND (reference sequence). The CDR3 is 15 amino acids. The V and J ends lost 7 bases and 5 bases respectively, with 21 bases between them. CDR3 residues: CASTPRWGSRDEQYF. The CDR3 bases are TGTGCCAGTACTCCACGGTGGGGGTCTCGGGACGAGCAGTACTTC.